Shown below are 3 T cell receptor beta chains from a single sample sequenced in a study of blood T cell repertoires in COVID-19. Assay used: immunoSEQ multiplex PCR; TCRdb lists only in-frame clones, some missing. The table lists 45,000 or so clones, approximately 85% of them singletons. Source material: peripheral blood. These receptors all stem from a human donor in a cohort sampled during active COVID-19.

This chain connects TRBV6-5 to TRBJ1-5; D may be TRBD1 (6 bases). CDR1 and CDR2 (germline): MNHEY, SVGAGI. This CDR3 has 15 residues. With 4 bases removed from V and 4 bases from J, the gap between germline ends came to 14 bases. The CDR3 region has the DNA TGTGCCAGCAGTTCGTGGGACATCGGGAATCAGCCCCAGCATTTT. This sequence encodes CASSSWDIGNQPQHF.

This clone was recorded a few times. The V call is TRBV5-1, the J call TRBJ1-3, with a tentative D call TRBD1 (5 bases). This CDR3 has 15 residues. The V end was cut by 2 bases, the J end by 1 base, with 10 bases between. Germline V CDR1 and CDR2: SGHRS, YFSETQ. The CDR3 nucleotides read TGCGCCAGCAGCTTAGGAGGGGCTTCTGGAAACACCATATATTTT. Protein sequence: CASSLGGASGNTIYF.

This clone appeared a few times. This chain connects TRBV28 to TRBJ1-2; D unresolved. This CDR3 contains 15 residues. Looked up from germline, CDR1 is MDHEN and CDR2 is SYDVKM. V was shortened by 2 bases and J by 6 bases, with 16 bases between the two germline ends. CDR3 DNA: TGTGCCAGCAGTTTAGACGCGCCGGTGAGGGATGGCTACACCTTC. This codes for CASSLDAPVRDGYTF.